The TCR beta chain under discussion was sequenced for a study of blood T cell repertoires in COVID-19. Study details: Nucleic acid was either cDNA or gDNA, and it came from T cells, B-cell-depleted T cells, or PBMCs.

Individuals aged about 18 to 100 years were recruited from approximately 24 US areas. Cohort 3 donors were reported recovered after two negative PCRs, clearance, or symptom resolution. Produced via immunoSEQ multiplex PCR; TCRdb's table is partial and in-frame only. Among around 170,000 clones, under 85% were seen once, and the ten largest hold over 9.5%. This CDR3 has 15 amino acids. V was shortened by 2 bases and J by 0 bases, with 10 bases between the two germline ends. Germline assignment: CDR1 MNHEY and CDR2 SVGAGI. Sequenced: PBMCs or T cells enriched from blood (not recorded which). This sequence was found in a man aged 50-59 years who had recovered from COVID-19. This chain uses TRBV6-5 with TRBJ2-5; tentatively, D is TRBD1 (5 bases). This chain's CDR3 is CASSYVTANQETQYF. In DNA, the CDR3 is TGTGCCAGCAGTTACGTGACAGCCAACCAAGAGACCCAGTACTTC.